The subject of this entry is one T cell receptor beta chain. These data belong to a study of graft-versus-host responses after intestinal transplantation. The method was immunoSEQ multiplex PCR; TCRdb's version includes in-frame clones alone and lacks a portion of them. The sample records tens of thousands of clones, roughly 95% being singletons. The CDR3 sequence is 15 residues long. V dropped 1 base and J dropped 0 bases, with 9 bases sitting between them. Per germline, CDR1 GTSNPN and CDR2 SVGIG (reference sequence). The sample consisted of PBMCs, taken 156 days after intestinal transplant. This chain joins TRBV30 and TRBJ2-2; maybe TRBD2 (7 bases). The TCR comes from a human patient who received an intestinal transplant, so some T cells may come from the graft donor. CDR3 DNA: TGTGCCTGGAGTGGGGGGGGGCCGAACACCGGGGAGCTGTTTTTT. It translates to CAWSGGGPNTGELFF.